This TCR beta chain was obtained from a study of OX40 agonist ivuxolimab in advanced cancers. General study results and limits: Expanded clones were, on average, more numerous in CD8+ T cells than in CD4+.

With regard to this clone: The antigen remains undetermined.

The table came from immunoSEQ multiplex PCR; TCRdb's copy has only in-frame clones and leaves some out. In the table there are about 54,000 clones, under 95% of which are singletons. There are 15 residues in the CDR3. CDR1 SGDLS and CDR2 YYNGEE come from the germline V gene. V was pared by 0 bases and J by 1 base, with 9 bases between. The gene calls are TRBV9 and TRBJ2-3; D is unclear. The sequence was collected from an adult with an advanced solid tumor such as melanoma, head and neck, liver or kidney cancer. The sample consisted of CD4+ or CD8+ T cells sorted from blood, taken in a trial of the OX40 agonist ivuxolimab. The CDR3 reads CASSVAPAGTDTQYF. CDR3 nucleotides: TGTGCCAGCAGCGTAGCTCCTGCGGGCACAGATACGCAGTATTTT.